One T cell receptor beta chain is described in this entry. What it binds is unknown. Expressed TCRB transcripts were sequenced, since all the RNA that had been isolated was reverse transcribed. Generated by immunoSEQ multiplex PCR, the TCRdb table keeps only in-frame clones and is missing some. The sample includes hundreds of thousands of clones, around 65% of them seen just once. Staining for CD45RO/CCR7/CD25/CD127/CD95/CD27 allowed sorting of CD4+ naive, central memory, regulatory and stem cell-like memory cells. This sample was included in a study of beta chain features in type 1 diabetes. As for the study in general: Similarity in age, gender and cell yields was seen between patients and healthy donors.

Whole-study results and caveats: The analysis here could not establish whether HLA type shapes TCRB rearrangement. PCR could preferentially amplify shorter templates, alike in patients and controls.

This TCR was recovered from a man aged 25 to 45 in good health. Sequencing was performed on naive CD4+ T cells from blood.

CDR3 DNA sequence: TGCGCCAGCAGCTTGGGCGCGGCAGATACGCAGTATTTT. Its protein is CASSLGAADTQYF. The chain combines TRBV5-1 with TRBJ2-3; D unresolved. The CDR3 spans 13 residues. V lost 0 bases to trimming and J lost 4 bases, with 6 bases between them. Per the germline V gene, CDR1 is SGHRS and CDR2 is YFSETQ.